This T cell receptor beta chain was recorded in a study of blood T cell repertoires in COVID-19 (TCRdb year 2020). Study-level background: The collaborator samples originated in the United States, Italy and Spain and spanned the acute and convalescent phases of COVID-19. Where HLA class I and class II types were available, the types were taken from metadata supplied by the sample provider, not from assay-based typing. The material from the prospective study consisted of cDNA or gDNA derived from T cells, B-cell-depleted T cells, or PBMCs. Samples came from the ongoing ImmuneRACE study (first 160 participants) plus 1,254 subjects from 6 global collaborators. Deeply sampled blood TCRbeta repertoires from subjects exposed to, actively infected with, or recovered from COVID-19 were included in the dataset. The repertoires were released in a freely available public database meant as a resource for research on the immune response to SARS-CoV-2. The sample metadata nearly always contained a de-identified subject ID, COVID-19 status, age in years and sex. The paper as a whole reports these results and caveats: The amount of clinical and demographic metadata varied by source and participant and was provided uncurated.

TCRbeta CDR3 regions were amplified from genomic DNA using the immunoSEQ Assay, a bias-controlled multiplex PCR. The paper's data handling went like this. The number of nucleated cells in each sample was estimated from the amplification of reference gene primers within the assay. To quantify the absolute abundance of each unique TCRbeta CDR3 rearrangement, sequence reads were collapsed and filtered. For each sample, productive Simpson clonality was calculated as the square root of Simpson's diversity index over productive rearrangements. The table comes from immuneACCESS by way of TCRdb, which keeps in-frame sequences with V and J called. Part of the clones is missing from these tables; in studies checked, under half for an unresolved V gene and the rest for unknown reasons. V, J and clone size reflect that table, while D and trimming were determined from the DNA. Present in this sample are over 100,000 clones, over 75% of which were seen just once. The ten largest account for 6% of the sample.

Each collaborating institution followed its own protocols to collect whole blood in K2EDTA tubes. For TCRbeta analysis, collaborator samples were shipped as frozen whole blood, as isolated PBMCs, or as DNA extracted from either sample type. CDR1 and CDR2 were assigned from the germline V gene as SGHRS and YFSETQ. The CDR3 covers 15 residues, taking in both the cysteine and the phenylalanine. Only CDR3 DNA remains: 45 bases, in frame from the first base. The V end gives up 1 base and the J end 6 bases, leaving 6 bases in the junction not matched to a gene. As to this clone: The target of this receptor is not known. No qualities accompany the bases; no much larger clone lies one base away.

The material sequenced was peripheral blood. Here the chain combines TRBV5-1 and TRBJ2-3, with 9 junctional bases fitting TRBD2. The clonotype comes from a human donor in a cohort sampled during active COVID-19. The CDR3 reads as follows: CASSLWRGGLDTQYF. The nucleotide sequence is given as TGCGCCAGCAGCTTGTGGCGGGGGGGCCTGGATACGCAGTATTTT.